The 4 T cell receptor beta chains in this list originate from one sample, sequenced in a study of T cells in Graves' hyperthyroidism and ophthalmopathy. RNA transcripts were the template for amplifying TCR beta CDR3 regions. The study used the HTBI primer set for a first-round RT-PCR of the TCR CDR3. TCRdb recomputed calls from the multiplex PCR reads with MiXCR, one row per CDR3 protein. Of hundreds of thousands of distinct CDR3 sequences in the sample, less than 15% are singletons; the top ten hold 9.5% to 13%. The sample taken for sequencing was blood. The receptors were sampled from a woman between 18 and 29 years old with Graves' hyperthyroidism.

Only a few counts were recorded for this clonotype. The chain is built from TRBV6-2 or TRBV6-3 and TRBJ2-7, with a possible D match to TRBD2 (6 bases). The CDR3 is 16 amino acids. Between the trimmed V and J ends, which lost 3 bases and 0 bases, there was a span of 15 bases. The germline gives CDR1 MNHEY, CDR2 SVGEGT. In DNA, the CDR3 is TGTGCCAGCAGTTATCCTCTCGCGGGGTACTCCTACGAGCAGTACTTC. Translation gives CASSYPLAGYSYEQYF.

This clonotype was seen more than once but under ten times. J is TRBJ2-7 and V is TRBV20-1, with 7 bases identical to TRBD2. The CDR3 contains 13 residues. Germline-derived CDR1 and CDR2 are DFQATT and SNEGSKA (reference sequence). Germline trimming cut 2 bases from V and 5 bases from J; bases unmatched to any gene: 6. The CDR3 is CSARSGTMNEQYF. The CDR3 DNA reads TGCAGTGCTAGATCCGGGACTATGAACGAGCAGTACTTC.

The chain combines TRBV7-2 with TRBJ2-7, with D perhaps assigned TRBD1 or TRBD2 (5 bases each). V was trimmed by 6 bases and J by 0 bases, leaving 18 bases between them. There are 16 residues in the CDR3. In germline, CDR1 is SGHTA, CDR2 FQGNSA. The CDR3: CASSLRTGTSSYEQYF. The DNA for the CDR3 is TGTGCCAGCAGTTTAAGAACCGGGACCAGCTCCTACGAGCAGTACTTC.

This clonotype was detected ten times or more. CDR3 nucleotides: TGTGCCAGCAGCTTAAATCCCTTTTACACTGAAGCTTTCTTT. Translation gives CASSLNPFYTEAFF. The chain recombines TRBV7-2 with TRBJ1-1; no firm D call. V was trimmed by 2 bases and J by 3 bases, leaving 10 bases between them. Germline CDR1 SGHTA, CDR2 FQGNSA. This CDR3 contains 14 residues.